This T cell receptor (beta chain) was retrieved from a study of T-cell reconstitution after alpha-beta-depleted transplantation in children (dated by TCRdb to 2016 to 2017). Regarding the research as a whole: T-cell immune reconstitution after TCRalphabeta/CD19-depleted allogeneic hematopoietic cell transplantation in children was quantitatively tracked in the study by means of TCR repertoire profiling.

In light of the paper, this sample's treatment or condition label describes: allogeneic hematopoietic cell transplantation with graft depleted of TCRalphabeta T cells and CD19 B cells. The transplant recipients were children given TCRalphabeta/CD19-depleted allogeneic hematopoietic cell grafts. On the study overall, not on this receptor specifically: In some patients, the high TCRbeta diversity seen at day 60 was put down to recipient T cells and intrathymic progenitors that had survived conditioning. Hyperexpanded clone frequencies declined over subsequent months; after one year, T-cell counts and TCRbeta diversity were mostly attributed to newly produced T cells. About two months after transplant, the apparently early recovery of alphabetaT-cell counts reportedly depended on just several hundred clones that had expanded rapidly and came from non-depleted graft cells.

V lost 5 bases and J lost 7 bases; the stretch between them is 11 bases long. Taken from the germline V gene, the CDR1 and CDR2 loops are SGHTA and FQGNSA. The CDR3 holds 12 amino acids from the cysteine to the phenylalanine. The sequence is cut down to CDR3 DNA, 36 bases in frame from base 1. Library preparation used PCR. Reads for this sample came from an Illumina HiSeq 2500. TCR libraries were prepared with molecular barcoding, using unique molecular identifiers to normalize TCRbeta repertoire quantification. TCRdb redid the processing of the public reads, applying fastp at Q25 and MiXCR, and retained in-frame beta chains. Rows are combined by CDR3 protein, so each entry shows the most common genes and DNA. The sample table shows fewer than 700,000 distinct CDR3 sequences, and about 23% are seen once. About 14% of the sample goes to the ten largest clones. In this sample, this clonotype turned up a few times. Its antigen has not been determined. Base qualities were left out, and no much larger clone turns up one base away.

The clonotype originates from a boy in the first two years of life who had a stem cell transplant for acute myeloid leukemia, so the T cells may come from the graft donor. The sequence links TRBV7-2 to TRBJ2-5; confidence is insufficient to name the D gene. The sequences come from PBMCs, mostly from graft donor cells, collected 360 days after TCRalphabeta/CD19-depleted stem cell transplant. CDR3 sequence: CASSPPGWTQYF. The DNA sequence is as follows: TGTGCCAGCAGCCCCCCCGGATGGACCCAGTACTTC.